Below, one T cell receptor (beta chain) is given with its context. Its target is not known. An end of the junction differs from the germline gene, which may be a read error. This sample was taken from a study of post-analysis software for immune sequencing data. Study overall: Included courses were relapsing-remitting and secondary progressive multiple sclerosis; progressive-relapsing multiple sclerosis was also included.

Germline lookup yields CDR1 SEHNR and CDR2 FQNEAQ (reference sequence). The CDR3 spans 14 residues. General study findings and limits: The study found TRBV5-6, TRBV5-1 and TRBV20-1 among five TRBV segments more frequent in patients than controls. By F measure, samples from a shared preparation batch strongly co-clustered. Diversity measured as normalized Chao1 was significantly lower in multiple sclerosis patients than in controls.

Prepared TCR beta cDNA libraries contained unique molecular identifiers. Roughly 500,000 cDNA molecules were obtained from approximately 0.91 to 9.4 million T cells. A single record per CDR3 protein comes from TCRdb applying MiXCR to the PCR reads. Of 750,000 to 900,000 distinct CDR3 sequences in the sample, about half are singletons; the top ten hold over 4.5%. The rearrangement joins TRBV7-9 to TRBJ2-6; D may be TRBD1 (5 bases). Specimen: blood. The clonotype comes from a girl between 10 and 17 years old with multiple sclerosis. The DNA for the CDR3 is TGTGCCAGCAAGGGTCCCTCTGGGGCCAACGTCCGGACTTTC. Amino acids: CASKGPSGANVRTF.